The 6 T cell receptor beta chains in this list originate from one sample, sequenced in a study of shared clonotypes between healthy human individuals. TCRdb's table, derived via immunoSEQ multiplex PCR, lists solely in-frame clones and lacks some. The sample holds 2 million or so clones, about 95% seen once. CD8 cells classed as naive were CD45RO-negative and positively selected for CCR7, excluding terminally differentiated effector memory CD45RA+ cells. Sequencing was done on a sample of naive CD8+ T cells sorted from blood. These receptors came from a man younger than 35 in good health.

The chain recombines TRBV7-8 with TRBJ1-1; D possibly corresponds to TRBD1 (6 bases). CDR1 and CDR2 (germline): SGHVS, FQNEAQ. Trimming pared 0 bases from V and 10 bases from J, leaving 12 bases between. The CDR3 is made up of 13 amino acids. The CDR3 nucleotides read TGTGCCAGCAGCTTAGCACAGGGTGGGGGAGCTTTCTTT. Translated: CASSLAQGGGAFF.

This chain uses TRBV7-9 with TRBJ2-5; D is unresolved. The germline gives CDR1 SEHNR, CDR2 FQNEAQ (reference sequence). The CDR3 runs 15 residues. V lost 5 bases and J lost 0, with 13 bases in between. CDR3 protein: CASSQIRENQETQYF. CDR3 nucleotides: TGTGCCAGCAGCCAGATTAGGGAAAACCAAGAGACCCAGTACTTC.

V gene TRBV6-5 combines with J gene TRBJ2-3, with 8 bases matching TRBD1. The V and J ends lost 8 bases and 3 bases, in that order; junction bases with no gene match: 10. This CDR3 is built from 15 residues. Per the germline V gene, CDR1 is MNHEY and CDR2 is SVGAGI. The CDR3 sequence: CASWDGTGVTDTQYF. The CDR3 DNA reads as TGTGCCAGCTGGGATGGGACAGGTGTTACAGATACGCAGTATTTT.

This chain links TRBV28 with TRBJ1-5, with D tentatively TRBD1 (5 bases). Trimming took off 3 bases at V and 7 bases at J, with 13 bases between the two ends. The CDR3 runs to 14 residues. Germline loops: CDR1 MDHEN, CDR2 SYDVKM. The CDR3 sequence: CASSLGGVGQPQHF. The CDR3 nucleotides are TGTGCCAGCAGTTTGGGGGGAGTAGGGCAGCCCCAGCATTTT. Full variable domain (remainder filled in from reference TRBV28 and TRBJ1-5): DVKVTQSSRYLVKRTGEKVFLECVQDMDHENMFWYRQDPGLGLRLIYFSYDVKMKEKGDIPEGYSVSREKKERFSLILESASTNQTSMYLCASSLGGVGQPQHFGDGTRLSIL.

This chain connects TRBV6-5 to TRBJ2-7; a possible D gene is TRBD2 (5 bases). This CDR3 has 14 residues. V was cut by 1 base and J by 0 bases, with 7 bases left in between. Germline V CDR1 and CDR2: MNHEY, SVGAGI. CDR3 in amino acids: CASSYFRDSYEQYF. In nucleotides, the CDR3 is TGTGCCAGCAGTTACTTCCGGGACTCCTACGAGCAGTACTTC.

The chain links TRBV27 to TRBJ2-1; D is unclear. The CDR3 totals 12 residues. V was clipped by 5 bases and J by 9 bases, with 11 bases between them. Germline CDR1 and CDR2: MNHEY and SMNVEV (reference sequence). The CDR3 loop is CASSRNYFEQFF. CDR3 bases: TGTGCCAGCAGTCGCAACTATTTTGAGCAGTTCTTC.